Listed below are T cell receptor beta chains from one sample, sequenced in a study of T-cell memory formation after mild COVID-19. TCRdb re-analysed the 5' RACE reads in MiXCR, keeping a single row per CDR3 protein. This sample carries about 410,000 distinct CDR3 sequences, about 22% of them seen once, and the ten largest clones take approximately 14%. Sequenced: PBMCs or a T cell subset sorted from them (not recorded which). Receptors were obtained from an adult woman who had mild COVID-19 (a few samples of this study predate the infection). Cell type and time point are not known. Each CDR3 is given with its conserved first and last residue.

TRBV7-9,CASSLGRTGAEAFF
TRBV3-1,CASSQFRHEQFF
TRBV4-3,CASSQDPPVGSSNTEAFF
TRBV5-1,CASSPGLGPYEQYF
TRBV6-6,CASSYSNPVYNEQFF
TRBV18,CASSQNGGSTDTQYF
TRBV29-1,CSVEQGAGGYTF
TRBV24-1,CATSEHGTGTEDEQFF
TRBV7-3,CASSLGPGTAEAFF
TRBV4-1,CASSHLPGQGLEKLFF
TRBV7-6,CASSDLVASGGPPTDTQYF
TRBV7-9,CASSAGLAEETQYF
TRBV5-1,CASSPPGGGVRQFF
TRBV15,CATSPRNTGELFF
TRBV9,CASSVGFTGELFF
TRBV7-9,CASSLQQGGRSPLHF
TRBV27,CASSFSMGDSYEQYF
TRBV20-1,CSADSPGGTSVPYTDTQYF
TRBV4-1,CASSQDTRGGVIDTQYF
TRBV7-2,CASSPGLGDGHNEQFF
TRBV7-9,CASSLGGLPTAAEQYF
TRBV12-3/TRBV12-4,CASTASGGRNGYTF
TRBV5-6,CASALRGPETQYF
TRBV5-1,CASSPRDRGWPNTGELFF
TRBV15,CATSRVARSSTDTQYF
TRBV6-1,CALREGARDTQYF
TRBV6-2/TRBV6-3,CASSYFRDQPQHF
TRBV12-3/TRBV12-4,CASRNGRINYGYTF
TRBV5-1,CASSLEGASYGYTF
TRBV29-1,CSVERTGVSEQYF
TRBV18,CASSPRTEGYTF
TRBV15,CATLGPVNTGELFF
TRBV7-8,CASSHRTNGPETQYF
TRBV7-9,CASSLGSSQPQHF
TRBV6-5,CASSYSTSGYTGELFF
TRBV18,CASSSGGQTSSYEQYF
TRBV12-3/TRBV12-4,CASSWDSSSPLHF
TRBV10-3,CAISQTGGDSYEQYF
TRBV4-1,CASSKGLGGVETQYF
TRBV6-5,CASSSGPGYEQYF
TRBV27,CASSLSVGGTGGSYGYTF
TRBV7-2,CASSFDRTYEQYF
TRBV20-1,CSARVGGGNQPQHF
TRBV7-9,CASSSGGQGFYNEQFF
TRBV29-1,CSVETGTNYGYTF
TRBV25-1,CASSELGQAHGYTF
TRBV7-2,CASAGAGTSSYNEQFF
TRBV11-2,CASSDLRDGHQPQHF
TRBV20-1,CSASRDRGTQFF
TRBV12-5,CASGAERDFTTRETQYF
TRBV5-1,CASSPFRWTDRYGYTF
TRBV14,CASSHKGLGLASDTQYF
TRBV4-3,CASSQVWGGEAFF